Reported below is one T cell receptor (beta chain). The data belong to a study of cytomegalovirus exposure and HLA in healthy donors. Trimming took off 0 bases at V and 1 base at J, with 8 bases between the two ends. Germline assignment: CDR1 KGHSH and CDR2 LQKENI. The CDR3 is 15 amino acids. It was with 60 Vbeta and 13 Jbeta primers that the PCR ran. TCRdb's copy holds only in-frame clones and misses some; the assay was immunoSEQ multiplex PCR. The table lists approximately 150,000 clones, around two thirds of them singletons, with about 1.3% in the top ten. The TCR originated in a man aged 45-60 years in good health and CMV-seronegative. Material for sequencing was PBMCs. This chain connects TRBV18 to TRBJ2-3; unclear D gene. CDR3 sequence reads: CASSPPVSGTDTQYF. The CDR3 nucleotides read TGTGCCAGCTCACCACCGGTGAGTGGCACAGATACGCAGTATTTT.